Included here is one T cell receptor beta chain sequence, with context. This clonotype was observed many times. Its antigen is currently not known. No much larger clone is present one base from it, and per-base qualities are unavailable. V is trimmed back by 3 bases and J by 4 bases, and the junction contains 5 bases that no gene match accounts for. Including the terminal cysteine and phenylalanine, the CDR3 comprises 15 residues. Just CDR3 DNA is preserved here, 45 bases in frame from base 1. These data come from a study of T cells in Graves' hyperthyroidism and ophthalmopathy (dated by TCRdb to the late 2010s). Background on the whole study: Peripheral blood samples were taken at the time of initial diagnosis, prior to any treatment. A discovery cohort of about a hundred patients, 43 with Graves' ophthalmopathy and 55 to 60 with stable Graves' hyperthyroidism, was used to find distinguishing TCR V-J signatures. Prospective prediction of ophthalmopathy was tested in an independent validation cohort of fewer than 20 hyperthyroidism patients and 15 to 17 patients who later progressed to ophthalmopathy. For training and testing, the 100 or so patients in the discovery cohort were randomly divided in a 7:3 ratio. In addition, the study compared T-cell repertoires in thyroid tissue and in blood from over 5 Graves' hyperthyroidism patients. After blood sampling, hyperthyroidism patients were treated with methimazole at a starting dose of 30 mg daily, and ophthalmopathy patients were treated with high-dose intravenous methylprednisolone. The paper reports TCR Vbeta CDR3 sequencing of approximately 130 peripheral blood samples: over 40 ophthalmopathy, 75 to 80 hyperthyroidism and approximately 17 progressor patients. Study-wide conclusions, independent of this receptor: In validation, the model predicted progression to ophthalmopathy with roughly 66% sensitivity and around 72% specificity, a median of approximately 6.7 months before onset. Sample size was not statistically predetermined, and investigators were not blinded to group allocation. Most expanded thyroid clonotypes (frequency above 0.001) were also detected in blood, a finding suggesting that blood repertoires may reflect thyroid immune responses. Ophthalmopathy was separated from stable hyperthyroidism by a 13 V-J signature model, with about 86% sensitivity and about 84% specificity obtained in cross-validation and 80%/75% obtained in testing.

The TCR beta CDR3 regions were amplified from RNA transcripts. The first round of RT-PCR for the TCR CDR3 was performed with the HTBI primer set and the Qiagen OneStep RT-PCR kit. A second multiplex PCR round built the libraries, followed by size selection and purification. Sequencing of the libraries was done on an Illumina HiSeq2000 using paired-end 100 bp reads. Per the original workflow: SOAPnuke was used to process the raw data, with reads discarded if the reads contained adapters or uncalled bases, had a mean Phred below 15, or lacked an exact constant-primer or identifier match. High-quality paired reads were merged using COPE v1.2.5, and each unique nucleotide sequence was defined as a clonotype. MiTCR v1.1 was used to align clonotypes to the IMGT TRBV, TRBD and TRBJ reference segments. The analysis was restricted to V-J combinations with a frequency above 0.0001, which together covered approximately 99% of the repertoires. The TCS score was defined as the ratio of F50 (clonal expansion) to E x V (chaos), calculated using BLOSUM62-based TCRdist between CDR3 peptides within each V-J. Welch's t-statistics and random forest reduced roughly 540 V-J features to 10 to 15, which were used in a naive Bayes classifier (R e1071). The public reads were reprocessed in TCRdb via fastp at Q25 and MiXCR, keeping in-frame beta chains. Identical CDR3 proteins give one entry, which carries the most common genes and DNA. These V and J calls derive from TCRdb rather than the authors' analysis. A total of about 290,000 distinct CDR3 sequences appear in this sample, about 15% of them only once. Of the sample, 30% to 35% falls within the top ten clones.

Hyperthyroidism patients were newly diagnosed, with disease duration under 2 months, and aged 18 to 65 years. Any patient with an uncontrolled infection, another autoimmune disease, pregnancy or lactation was excluded. Diagnoses relied on clinical symptoms, serum thyroxine and TRAb, thyroid ultrasound and orbital computed tomography. For progressor patients, blood was drawn at the first diagnosis of hyperthyroidism, before any ophthalmopathy symptoms had appeared. PBMCs were separated from under 12 ml of fresh peripheral blood using Ficoll-Paque density gradient centrifugation. Progressor patients were initially diagnosed with Graves' hyperthyroidism and developed ophthalmopathy during follow-up. Total RNA was extracted using Trizol reagent, and RNA quality was assessed on an Agilent 2100 Bioanalyzer.

The rearranged chain carries TRBV12-3 or TRBV12-4 and TRBJ2-2; TRBD2 aligns with 7 central bases. This receptor was identified in a woman aged 50 to 60 with Graves' hyperthyroidism that later progressed to Graves' ophthalmopathy. Material for sequencing was blood. The CDR3 protein is CASSFGEGTTGELFF. The DNA reads TGTGCCAGCAGTTTCGGGGAGGGTACCACCGGGGAGCTGTTTTTT.